The clone carrying this TCR beta chain came up a few times. V lost 6 bases to trimming and J lost 2 bases, with 19 bases between them. Germline values: CDR1 SQVTM, CDR2 ANQGSEA. This CDR3 spans 15 amino acids. Produced via immunoSEQ multiplex PCR; TCRdb's table is partial and in-frame only. The table shows some 87,000 clones, with under 90% occurring only once. These data are taken from a study of blood T cell repertoires in COVID-19. V usage is TRBV29-1 and J usage is TRBJ1-2; a possible D gene is TRBD1 (6 bases). The specimen was peripheral blood. This clonotype was obtained from a woman between 70 and 85 years old with acute or convalescent COVID-19. The CDR3 here is CSVATPHRVNYGYTF. Here the CDR3 DNA reads TGCAGCGTCGCTACACCCCACAGGGTGAACTATGGCTACACCTTC.